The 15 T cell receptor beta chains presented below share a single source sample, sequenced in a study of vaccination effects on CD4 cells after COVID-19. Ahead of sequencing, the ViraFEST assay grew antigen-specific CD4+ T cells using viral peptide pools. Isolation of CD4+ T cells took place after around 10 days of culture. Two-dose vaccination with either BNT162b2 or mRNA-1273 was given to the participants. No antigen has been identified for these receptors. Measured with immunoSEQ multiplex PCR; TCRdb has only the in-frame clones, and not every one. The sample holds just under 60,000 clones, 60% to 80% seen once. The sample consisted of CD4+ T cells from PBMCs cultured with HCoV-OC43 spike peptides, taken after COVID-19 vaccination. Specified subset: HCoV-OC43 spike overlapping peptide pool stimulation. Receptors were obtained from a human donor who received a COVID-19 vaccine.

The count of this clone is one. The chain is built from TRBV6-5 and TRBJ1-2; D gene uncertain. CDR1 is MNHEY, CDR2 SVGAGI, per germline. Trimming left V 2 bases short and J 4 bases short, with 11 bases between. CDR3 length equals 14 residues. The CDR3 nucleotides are TGTGCCAGCAGTTACGGGTCGGGTGTCTATGGCTACACCTTC. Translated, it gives CASSYGSGVYGYTF.

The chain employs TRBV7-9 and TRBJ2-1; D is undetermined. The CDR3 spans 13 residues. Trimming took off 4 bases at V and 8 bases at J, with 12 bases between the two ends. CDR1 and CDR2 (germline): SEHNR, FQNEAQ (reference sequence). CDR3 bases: TGTGCCAGCAGCTCAAAACTATGGGATGAGCAGTTCTTC. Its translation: CASSSKLWDEQFF.

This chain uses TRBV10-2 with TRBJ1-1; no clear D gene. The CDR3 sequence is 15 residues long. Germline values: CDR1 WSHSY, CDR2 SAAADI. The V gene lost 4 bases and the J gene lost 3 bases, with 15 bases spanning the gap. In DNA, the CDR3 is TGCGCCAGCAGTGGGAGAGGACCTGGGGACACTGAAGCTTTCTTT. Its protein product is CASSGRGPGDTEAFF.

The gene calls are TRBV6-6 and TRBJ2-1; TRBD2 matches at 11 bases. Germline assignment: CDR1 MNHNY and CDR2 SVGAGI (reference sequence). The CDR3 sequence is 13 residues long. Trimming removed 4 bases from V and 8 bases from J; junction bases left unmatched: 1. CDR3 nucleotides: TGTGCCAGCAGTTTAGCGGGGGGGCATGAGCAGTTCTTC. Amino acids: CASSLAGGHEQFF.

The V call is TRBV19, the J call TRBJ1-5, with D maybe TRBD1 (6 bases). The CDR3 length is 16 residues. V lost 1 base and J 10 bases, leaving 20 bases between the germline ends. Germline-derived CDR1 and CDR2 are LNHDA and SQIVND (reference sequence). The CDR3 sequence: CASSIAPDRLAEPQHF. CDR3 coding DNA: TGTGCCAGTAGTATAGCCCCCGACAGGCTTGCTGAACCCCAGCATTTT. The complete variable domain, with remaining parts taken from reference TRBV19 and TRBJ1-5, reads DGGITQSPKYLFRKEGQNVTLSCEQNLNHDAMYWYRQDPGQGLRLIYYSQIVNDFQKGDIAEGYSVSREKKESFPLTVTSAQKNPTAFYLCASSIAPDRLAEPQHFGDGTRLSIL.

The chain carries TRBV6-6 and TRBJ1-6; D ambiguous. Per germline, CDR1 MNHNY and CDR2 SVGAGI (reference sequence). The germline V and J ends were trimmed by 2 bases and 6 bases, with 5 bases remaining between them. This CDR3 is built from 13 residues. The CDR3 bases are TGTGCCAGCAGTTACGATCGTAATTCACCCCTCCACTTT. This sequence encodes CASSYDRNSPLHF.

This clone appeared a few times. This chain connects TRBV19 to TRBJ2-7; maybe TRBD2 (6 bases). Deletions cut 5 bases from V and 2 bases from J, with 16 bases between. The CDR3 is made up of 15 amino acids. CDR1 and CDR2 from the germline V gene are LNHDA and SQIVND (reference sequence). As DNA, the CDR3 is TGTGCCAGTAGTGTGACCATGGCGGGGCCCTACGAGCAGTACGTC. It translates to CASSVTMAGPYEQYV.

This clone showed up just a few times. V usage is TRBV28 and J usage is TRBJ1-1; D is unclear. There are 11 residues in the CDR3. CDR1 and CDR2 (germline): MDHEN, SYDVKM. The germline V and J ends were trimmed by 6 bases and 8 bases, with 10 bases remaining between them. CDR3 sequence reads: CASRKRAEAFF. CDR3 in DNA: TGTGCCAGCAGAAAAAGGGCAGAAGCTTTCTTT.

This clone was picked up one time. This chain's CDR3 is CASSLYGDDNSPLHF. The CDR3 nucleotides are TGTGCCAGCAGCTTATACGGGGATGATAATTCACCCCTCCACTTT. The chain couples TRBV7-2 to TRBJ1-6, with D hard to call. Trimming left V 2 bases short and J 5 bases short, with 10 bases between. Germline CDR1 SGHTA, CDR2 FQGNSA. The CDR3 has 15 amino acids.

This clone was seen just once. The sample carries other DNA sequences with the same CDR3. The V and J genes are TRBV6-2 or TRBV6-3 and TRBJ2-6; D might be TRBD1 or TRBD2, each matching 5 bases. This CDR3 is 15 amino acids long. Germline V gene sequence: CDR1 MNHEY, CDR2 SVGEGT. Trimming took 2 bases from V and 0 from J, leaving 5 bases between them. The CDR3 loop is CASSYGGSGANVLTF. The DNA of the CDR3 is TGTGCCAGCAGTTACGGGGGCTCTGGGGCCAACGTCCTGACTTTC.

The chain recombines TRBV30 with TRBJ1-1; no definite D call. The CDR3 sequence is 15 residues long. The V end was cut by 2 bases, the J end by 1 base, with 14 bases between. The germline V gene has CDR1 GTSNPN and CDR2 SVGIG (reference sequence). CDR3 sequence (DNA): TGTGCCTGGAGTAAAGTTGTACTCGCGAACACTGAAGCTTTCTTT. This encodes CAWSKVVLANTEAFF.

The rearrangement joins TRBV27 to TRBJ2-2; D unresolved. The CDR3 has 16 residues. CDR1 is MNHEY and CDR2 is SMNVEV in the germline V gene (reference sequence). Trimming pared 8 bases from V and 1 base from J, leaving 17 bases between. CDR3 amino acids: CASRARPGVNTGELFF. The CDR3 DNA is TGTGCCAGCCGAGCACGGCCTGGGGTGAACACCGGGGAGCTGTTTTTT.

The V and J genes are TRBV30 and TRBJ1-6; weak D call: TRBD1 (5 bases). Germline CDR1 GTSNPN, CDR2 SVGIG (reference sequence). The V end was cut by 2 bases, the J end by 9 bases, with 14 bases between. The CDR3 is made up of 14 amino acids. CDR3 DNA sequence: TGTGCCTGGAGTTTAGGGACTTCGGGTTCACCCCTCCACTTT. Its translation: CAWSLGTSGSPLHF.

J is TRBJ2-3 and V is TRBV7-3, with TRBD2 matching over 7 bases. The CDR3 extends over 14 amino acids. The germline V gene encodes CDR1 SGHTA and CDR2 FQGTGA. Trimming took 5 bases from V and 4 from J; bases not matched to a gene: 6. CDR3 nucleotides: TGTGCCAGCAGCAGAGGACTAGGGCCAGATACGCAGTATTTT. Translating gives CASSRGLGPDTQYF.

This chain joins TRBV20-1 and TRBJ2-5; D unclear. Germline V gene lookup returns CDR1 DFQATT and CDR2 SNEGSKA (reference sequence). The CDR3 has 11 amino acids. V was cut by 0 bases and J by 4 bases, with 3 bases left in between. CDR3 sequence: CSARERETQYF. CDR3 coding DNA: TGCAGTGCTAGAGAGAGAGAGACCCAGTACTTC.